Here is one T cell receptor beta chain with its context. The antigen is undetermined. This specimen comes from a study of cytomegalovirus exposure and HLA in healthy donors. Whole-study results and caveats: Apparent HLA restriction characterized most CMV-associated TCR beta chains in a later analysis.

This CDR3 spans 16 amino acids. Trimming pared 1 base from V and 2 bases from J, leaving 9 bases between. Germline V gives CDR1 LNHNV, CDR2 YYDKDF (reference sequence). PCR was performed using 60 Vbeta and 13 Jbeta primers. TCRdb's copy holds only in-frame clones and misses some; the assay was immunoSEQ multiplex PCR. The profile shows 140,000 to 150,000 clones, about 72% of them singletons. This chain connects TRBV15 to TRBJ1-6, with a weak D call TRBD1 (6 bases). The sequence was obtained from a man aged 60 to 69 in good health and CMV-seronegative. Sequencing was carried out using PBMCs. CDR3 protein: CATSRGRGPYNSPLHF. In nucleotides, the CDR3 is TGTGCCACCAGCAGAGGCAGGGGCCCCTATAATTCACCCCTCCACTTT.